The source of this TCR beta chain is a study of CD8 T cells in ankylosing spondylitis (dated by TCRdb to 2015 to 2018). A note on the overall study: The study set out to find disease-linked TCR variants by profiling T cell receptor beta repertoires in ankylosing spondylitis patients and healthy donors. The full study cohort comprised some 27 ankylosing spondylitis patients and roughly 100 healthy donors. Peripheral blood was sampled, and synovial fluid was additionally collected from ankylosing spondylitis patients.

V loses 1 base of germline sequence and J loses 0 bases, and the interval between the two ends is 6 bases. The CDR3 starts with the cysteine, ends with the phenylalanine, and has 14 residues. Left in the record is the CDR3 DNA by itself, 42 bases read in frame from the first base. CDR1 is given as SEHNR and CDR2 as FQNEAQ, both from the germline V gene (reference sequence). The sequencer listed for this sample is Illumina HiSeq 2500. Quantitative 5'-RACE with molecular barcodes was the method used to prepare the TCR beta libraries. The paper's data handling went like this. To identify disease-linked TCR variants, a new computational method was used, one built on a probabilistic model of VDJ rearrangement. The public sequencing data were trimmed at Q25 with fastp and processed into clonotypes with MiXCR by TCRdb, which kept only in-frame beta chains. One record per CDR3 amino acid sequence lists the most common genes and DNA. TCRdb, not the authors, supplied the V and J calls. This sample holds about 450,000 distinct CDR3 sequences; more than 25% were observed only once. 0.89% of the sample comes from the top ten.

Study-level results and caveats: A TCR beta motif made up of seven or eight highly homologous amino acid variants appeared to be characteristic of blood from ankylosing spondylitis patients. Some motif variants were previously reported in synovial fluid and blood of reactive arthritis patients, suggesting common disease-initiation mechanisms. The disease-linked clones were reported as significantly enriched in matched synovial fluid samples from ankylosing spondylitis patients. In peripheral blood, the disease-linked clones were found at relatively low frequencies and had a CD8+ phenotype.

Comment on this clonotype: Its antigen remains unidentified. Base qualities are missing; no much larger clone stands one base away.

The source material was blood, either unsorted or a sorted T cell fraction (not recorded which). In this chain, TRBV7-9 is recombined with TRBJ1-2, with the D gene uncertain. This clonotype was sampled from a male donor with ankylosing spondylitis. The sequence in DNA is TGTGCCAGCAGCTTAGTTCTTGCTAACTATGGCTACACCTTC. This sequence encodes CASSLVLANYGYTF.